What follows are 2 T cell receptor beta chains derived from one specimen sequenced in a study of blood T cell repertoires in COVID-19. The method was immunoSEQ multiplex PCR; TCRdb's version includes in-frame clones alone and lacks a portion of them. The sample lists some 220,000 clones, around 90% seen once, with 0.8% to 0.95% in the top ten. The sample taken for sequencing was peripheral blood. Every receptor here comes from a man aged 25-45 years with COVID-19, enrolled during active disease.

The gene calls are TRBV4-1 and TRBJ1-5; 8 bases match TRBD1. CDR3 length: 16 amino acids. The ends lost 0 bases at V and 9 bases at J; junction bases unmatched: 10. CDR1 and CDR2 (germline): MGHRA, YSYEKL. DNA for the CDR3: TGCGCCAGCAGCCAAGATTGGGTGGACAGGGCGTCGCCCCAGCATTTT. Translated: CASSQDWVDRASPQHF.

This sequence joins TRBV5-4 and TRBJ1-2; D may be TRBD1 (5 bases). Germline V gene sequence: CDR1 SGHNT, CDR2 YYREEE (reference sequence). V gave up 4 bases and J gave up 0 bases, with 19 bases separating them. The CDR3 spans 17 residues. CDR3 DNA: TGTGCCAGCAGCCAAGAAATTAGACAGAGACCTAACTATGGCTACACCTTC. Its protein product is CASSQEIRQRPNYGYTF.